The following is a T cell receptor beta chain sequence with its context. Pooled samples include second doses given at about 4 or 12 weeks. The data belong to a study of T cell responses to AZD1222 COVID-19 vaccine. Germline V gives CDR1 SQVTM, CDR2 ANQGSEA. The CDR3 runs 13 residues. Trimming took off 7 bases at V and 2 bases at J, with 14 bases between the two ends. Profiling relied on immunoSEQ multiplex PCR, and the TCRdb table lists in-frame clones only, not all of them. The profile shows 100,000 to 150,000 clones, more than 90% of them singletons. This sequence originates from an adult who received the AZD1222 COVID-19 vaccine. This material consisted of peripheral blood, taken 28 days after the second AZD1222 dose. The rearrangement uses TRBV29-1 and TRBJ2-5; D is uncertain. CDR3 sequence reads: CSALSASQETQYF. The CDR3 bases are TGCAGCGCCCTTTCGGCTAGTCAAGAGACCCAGTACTTC.